This T cell receptor (beta chain) was retrieved from a study of siplizumab effects on memory and regulatory T cells. Clones were read by immunoSEQ multiplex PCR, and TCRdb kept only the in-frame ones, dropping some. The sample contains about 87,000 clones, 85% to 90% of which appear only once. The V end was cut by 2 bases, the J end by 8 bases, with 18 bases between. Germline V gene sequence: CDR1 MNHNS, CDR2 SASEGT. This CDR3 has 15 residues. The TCR originated in a human donor in good health. Material: CD4+ T cells sorted from blood. This rearrangement joins TRBV6-1 to TRBJ1-2; D not resolved. DNA of the CDR3: TGTGCCAGCAGTGAAAGAAGCCTATTTCCGGGCGGCTACACCTTC. This codes for CASSERSLFPGGYTF.